This T cell receptor (beta chain) was sequenced during a study of siplizumab effects on memory and regulatory T cells. The table came from immunoSEQ multiplex PCR; TCRdb's copy has only in-frame clones and leaves some out. The sample lists about 100,000 clones, about 94% occurring once. The CDR3 extends over 17 amino acids. With V trimmed by 0 bases and J by 0 bases, 4 bases remained unmatched. This receptor was obtained from a human donor in good health. The chain combines TRBV5-3 with TRBJ2-1, with 9 bases that match TRBD2. TRBV5-3 falls under the ORF class, with uncertain function. Sequencing used non-Treg CD4+ T cells sorted from blood. The CDR3 DNA follows: TGTGCCAGAAGCTTGGGACTAGCGGCTAGCTCCTACAATGAGCAGTTCTTC. As protein: CARSLGLAASSYNEQFF.